Listed below are T cell receptor beta chains from one sample, sequenced in a study of shared clonotypes between healthy human individuals. The data were produced by immunoSEQ multiplex PCR, yet TCRdb's version contains in-frame clones alone and is incomplete. The profile shows about 2.2 million clones, over 85% of them singletons. What was sequenced was naive CD8+ T cells from PBMCs. The receptors here all came from a man younger than 30 in good health. Some clones in this sample may be carry-over from other donors' samples. CDR3s include the opening cysteine and the closing phenylalanine or tryptophan. D genes are given only for firm matches. Not all rows give a size; the values are once, few, many and, for expanded clones, a class.

d_call	j_call	v_call	clone_size	cdr3_nt	cdr3_aa
-	TRBJ2-7	TRBV4-3	-	TGCGCCAGCAGTCGAGGACTGGCCTACGAGCAGTACTTC	CASSRGLAYEQYF
TRBD1	TRBJ2-2	TRBV29-1	-	TGCAGCGTTAGTCTCGGGACAGGGGTCTTGAACACCGGGGAGCTGTTTTTT	CSVSLGTGVLNTGELFF
-	TRBJ2-5	TRBV28	-	TGTGCCAGCAGCCCCGGGTCAGGGGAAGGAGAGACCCAGTACTTC	CASSPGSGEGETQYF
-	TRBJ2-7	TRBV6-6	-	TGTGCCAGCAGTTACGCGGGAAGCTCCTACGAGCAGTACTTC	CASSYAGSSYEQYF
-	TRBJ1-2	TRBV10-3	-	TGTGCCATCAGTCCGCCCGAAGGGGGCTATGGCTACACCTTC	CAISPPEGGYGYTF
TRBD2	TRBJ2-7	TRBV11-2	-	TGTGCCAGCAGCCTGGGACTAGCTCCCAGAAGCTCCTACGAGCAGTACTTC	CASSLGLAPRSSYEQYF
-	TRBJ1-1	TRBV7-9	-	TGTGCCAGCAGCCCGACAGCAATTGAAGCTTTCTTT	CASSPTAIEAFF
-	TRBJ2-3	TRBV9	-	TGTGCCAGCAGCATTGGGGAATACAGCACAGATACGCAGTATTTT	CASSIGEYSTDTQYF
-	TRBJ2-3	TRBV5-8	-	TGTGCCAGCAGCTCGCCCGCAGGCCCCGGGACCTCCACAGATACGCAGTATTTT	CASSSPAGPGTSTDTQYF
-	TRBJ1-1	TRBV9	-	TGTGCCAGCAGCGTAGGAAAAAACACTGAAGTTTTCTTT	CASSVGKNTEVFF
-	TRBJ2-7	TRBV11-1	-	TGTGCCAGCAGCCCGACACGTTCCTACGAGCAGTACTTC	CASSPTRSYEQYF
-	TRBJ2-7	TRBV19	-	TGTGCCAGTAGTTTAGGGCTGGCCTACGAGCAGTACTTC	CASSLGLAYEQYF
TRBD1	TRBJ2-7	TRBV19	-	TGTGCCAGTAGTATTTACCCGGACAGGGGGTACTCCTACGAGCAGTACTTC	CASSIYPDRGYSYEQYF
TRBD1	TRBJ1-2	TRBV28	-	TGTGCCAGCACCCCGTTCAGGGGGAACTATGGCTACACCTTC	CASTPFRGNYGYTF
TRBD1	TRBJ1-4	TRBV19	-	TGTGCCAGTCTAGCCGGGACAGCTAATGAAAAACTGTTTTTT	CASLAGTANEKLFF
TRBD1	TRBJ2-1	TRBV5-1	-	TGCGCCAGCGGACAGGGCGACTACAATGAGCAGTTCTTC	CASGQGDYNEQFF
TRBD1	TRBJ1-1	TRBV7-2	-	TGTGCCAGCAGCTGGGACCGACAGGGGTTGGGCACTGAAGCTTTCTTT	CASSWDRQGLGTEAFF
TRBD1	TRBJ2-7	TRBV27	-	TGTGCCAGCAGTATACGGACAGGGGCCTACGAGCAGTACTTC	CASSIRTGAYEQYF
-	TRBJ2-2	TRBV10-1	-	TGCGCCAGCAGCCAGGGTGTATACACCGGGGAGCTGTTTTTT	CASSQGVYTGELFF
TRBD2	TRBJ2-7	TRBV27	-	TGTGCCAGCAGGATAGCGGGAGTTAGTGGCTACGAGCAGTACTTC	CASRIAGVSGYEQYF
TRBD1	TRBJ1-1	TRBV7-9	-	TGTGCCAGCAGCTGGGACAGCGGCGAAGCTTTCTTT	CASSWDSGEAFF
-	TRBJ1-1	TRBV27	once	TGTGCCAGCAGTTTATCGGGGGGGGCGCGAGCTTTCTTT	CASSLSGGARAFF
TRBD1	TRBJ2-7	TRBV19	-	TGTGCCAGTAGGCCACAGGGGGCCGTCGAGCAGTACTTC	CASRPQGAVEQYF
-	TRBJ2-2	TRBV9	-	TGTGCCAGCAGCGTCAGGGACGGGGAGCTGTTTTTT	CASSVRDGELFF
TRBD1	TRBJ1-4	TRBV4-3	-	TGCGCCAGCAGCCAAGATTCGGGACAGGTCGGCGGTGAAAAACTGTTTTTT	CASSQDSGQVGGEKLFF
-	TRBJ1-1	TRBV29-1	-	TGCAGCGCTGGGGGCTTCGGCGGTGAAGCTTTCTTT	CSAGGFGGEAFF
TRBD1	TRBJ1-4	TRBV5-3	-	TGTGCCAGAAGCCCCAGGGGGCCTGAAAAACTGTTTTTT	CARSPRGPEKLFF
TRBD2	TRBJ2-1	TRBV7-9	-	TGTGCCAGCAGCTTAGGTCCTAGCGGGGGGTACAATGAGCAGTTCTTC	CASSLGPSGGYNEQFF
-	TRBJ2-6	TRBV27	-	TGTGCCAGCAGTTTATCGCCCGGAACTGGGGCCAACGTCCTGACTTTC	CASSLSPGTGANVLTF
-	TRBJ2-1	TRBV28	-	TGTGCCAGCAGAAGTGACGGTAGCAATGAGCAGTTCTTC	CASRSDGSNEQFF
-	TRBJ2-5	TRBV27	-	TGTGCCAGCAGTTTCACGGGGTCCCAAGAGACCCAGTACTTC	CASSFTGSQETQYF
TRBD2	TRBJ2-3	TRBV11-3	once	TGTGCCAGCAGCCCCTCGCTAGCGGCTTCGAGGGATACGCAGTATTTT	CASSPSLAASRDTQYF
TRBD1	TRBJ2-7	TRBV27	-	TGTGCCAGCAGAGGACAGGGCCACGAGCAGTACTTC	CASRGQGHEQYF
-	TRBJ2-2	TRBV7-2	-	TGTGCCAGCAGTACAGGGAGGGCCTCCGGGGAGCTGTTTTTT	CASSTGRASGELFF
TRBD2	TRBJ2-1	TRBV9	-	TGTGCCAGCAGCGTAGTAACGGGAGGTCTGAATGAGCAGTTCTTC	CASSVVTGGLNEQFF
-	TRBJ2-1	TRBV29-1	-	TGCAGCGCACCCAATAGGGGGGAAGAACAGTTCTTC	CSAPNRGEEQFF
TRBD2	TRBJ2-4	TRBV7-3	-	TGTGCCAGCAGCTTATACGCTAGCGGGAGGGAAAACATTCAGTACTTC	CASSLYASGRENIQYF
-	TRBJ2-7	TRBV15	-	TGTGCCACCAGCAGAGTCCAGGGAGCCTACGAGCAGTACTTC	CATSRVQGAYEQYF
-	TRBJ2-7	TRBV9	-	TGTGCCAGCAGCGAGGGGGGGGAATCCCACGAGCAGTACTTC	CASSEGGESHEQYF
-	TRBJ1-3	TRBV28	-	TGTGCCAGCAATGTCGACAGAGAGAACCCTACTGGAAACACCATATATTTT	CASNVDRENPTGNTIYF
-	TRBJ2-7	TRBV9	-	TGTGCCAGCAGCGTACGACCTAAGGACACCATCTACGAGCAGTACTTC	CASSVRPKDTIYEQYF
-	TRBJ2-7	TRBV5-1	-	TGCGCCAGCAGCTTCAGGGTTGGTTCTGGCGAGCAGTACTTC	CASSFRVGSGEQYF
-	TRBJ1-5	TRBV7-9	-	TGTGCCAGCAGCTCCCCCCGCCAGCCCCAGCATTTT	CASSSPRQPQHF
-	TRBJ2-3	TRBV5-4	-	TGTGCCAGCAGCGGGTCGACGGGGGATACGCAGTATTTT	CASSGSTGDTQYF
-	TRBJ2-7	TRBV10-3	-	TGTGCCGCACAATCCCAGGTTATCGACTACGAGCAGTACTTC	CAAQSQVIDYEQYF
TRBD2	TRBJ2-5	TRBV28	-	TGTGCCAGCAGTTTAAGCGGGGACCAAGAGACCCAGTACTTC	CASSLSGDQETQYF
-	TRBJ2-3	TRBV6-1	-	TGTGCCAGCAGGAATGCAGATACGCAGTATTTT	CASRNADTQYF
TRBD1	TRBJ2-5	TRBV5-1	once	TGCGCCAGCAGCTTGTGGACAGGGCTCACGCTGGAGACCCAGTACTTC	CASSLWTGLTLETQYF
-	TRBJ2-3	TRBV4-1	-	TGCGCCAGCAGCGTAATCGCGAGGGGGGCCCTGAGAGATACGCAGTATTTT	CASSVIARGALRDTQYF
-	TRBJ1-3	TRBV28	-	TGTGCCAGCAGTCCCTTAAAGGGGGGTTGGGGGGCCTCCACCTCTGGAAACACCATATATTTT	CASSPLKGGWGASTSGNTIYF
-	TRBJ2-2	TRBV11-1	-	TGTGCCAGCAGGGGATGGGACGGCATAACCGGGGAGCTGTTTTTT	CASRGWDGITGELFF
-	TRBJ2-7	TRBV7-9	once	TGTGCCAGCAGTGACAGCTCCTACGAGCAGTACTTC	CASSDSSYEQYF
-	TRBJ2-5	TRBV4-2	-	TGTGCCAGCAGCCTAGACAGGGAGGGCCAAGAGACCCAGTACTTC	CASSLDREGQETQYF
-	TRBJ2-1	TRBV7-9	-	TGTGCCAGCAGAGCGGAGAGAGGGCCAAAGTTCTTC	CASRAERGPKFF
-	TRBJ1-2	TRBV4-1	-	TGCGCCAGCAGCCCGAGGGATCCTGGCGGCTACACCTTC	CASSPRDPGGYTF
TRBD2	TRBJ2-5	TRBV28	-	TGTGCCAGCAGCTACAAGATTAGCGAACCGGGACTAGCGGGAGGGGAACAGGAGACCCAGTACTTC	CASSYKISEPGLAGGEQETQYF
-	TRBJ2-5	TRBV2	-	TGTGCCAGCAGTGACCCAGGAGAGACCCAGTACTTC	CASSDPGETQYF
-	TRBJ1-2	TRBV7-9	-	TGTGCCAGCGAGTTGATAGGGCAAGACTATGGCTACACCTTC	CASELIGQDYGYTF
-	TRBJ2-1	TRBV29-1	-	TGCAGCGCCGAGGGGCTGAACTCCTACAATGAGCAGTTCTTC	CSAEGLNSYNEQFF
-	TRBJ2-6	TRBV9	-	TGTGCCAGCAGCCCCCGTGGGCACCAGGTTATCTCTGGGGCCAACGTCCTGACTTTC	CASSPRGHQVISGANVLTF